This T cell receptor (beta chain) was captured in a study of T cell clones after liver transplantation. For the study at large: TCRbeta sequencing after a pre-transplant mixed lymphocyte reaction identified graft-donor-reactive clones, later tracked in post-transplant blood. Graft-donor-reactive sequences were compared with third-party-reactive TCRbeta sequences from pre-transplant mixed lymphocyte reactions.

Assay: immunoSEQ multiplex PCR; the TCRdb copy retains only in-frame clones and omits some. Of about 47,000 clones detected, about 90% appear once; the ten largest clones hold approximately 15%. Findings of the study overall: Circulating graft-donor-reactive CD4 TCRbeta sequences fell significantly post-transplant in most of the 8 subjects.

The length of the CDR3 is 13 residues. Germline V gene data show CDR1 as SGDLS and CDR2 as YYNGEE. Trimming cost V 0 bases and J 7 bases, with 10 bases left between them. Thawed unstimulated PBMCs were FACS-sorted by CD3, CD4 and CD8 into two populations. In this sample, this clone turned up a few times. Its antigen is unknown. This chain joins TRBV9 and TRBJ1-1, with D hard to call. The TCR sequence derives from a human patient who received a liver transplant. Part of the T cell pool may stem from the graft donor. The sample consisted of CD8+ T cells from blood, taken 12 months after liver transplant. CDR3 amino acids: CASSVEVGYEAFF. In nucleotides, the CDR3 is TGTGCCAGCAGCGTAGAAGTGGGCTATGAAGCTTTCTTT.